The clone carrying this T cell receptor beta chain was counted at least ten times. These data belong to a study of human T cells and chemical hapten exposure. MiXCR, applied by TCRdb to the RACE reads, yields one record per CDR3 protein. The table includes some 340,000 distinct CDR3 sequences, around 7% detected once. Time point defined: patch test 1, 2 weeks after DPC sensitization. Treatment denoted: therapeutic diphenylcyclopropenone sensitization with weekly scalp DPC. Trimming removed 5 bases from V and 8 bases from J, with 11 bases in between. CDR3 length: 12 residues. Per germline, CDR1 SGHKS and CDR2 YYEKEE (reference sequence).

Material: whole blood, obtained in connection with sensitization to the hapten diphenylcyclopropenone (DPC). The rearrangement links TRBV5-5 to TRBJ2-1; tentatively, D is TRBD2 (5 bases). This clonotype was sampled from a woman aged 18-35 years with alopecia areata. Some clones in this sample may be carry-over from other donors' samples. For the CDR3, the DNA is TGTGCCAGCAGGCCTACTAGTTATGAGCAGTTCTTC. It is translated as CASRPTSYEQFF.